These 25 T cell receptor beta chains originate from one sample sequenced in a study of blood T cell repertoires in COVID-19. Repertoires were generated with immunoSEQ multiplex PCR, while TCRdb's copy carries only in-frame clones and drops some. The sample holds roughly 38,000 clones, about 82% seen once. Sequenced material: peripheral blood. Receptors were obtained from a man aged 50 to 59 with active COVID-19.

This rearrangement joins TRBV4-1 to TRBJ2-3, with a tentative D call TRBD1 (6 bases). Germline V CDR1 and CDR2: MGHRA, YSYEKL. This CDR3 region has 15 residues. V lost 1 base to trimming and J lost 7 bases, with 15 bases between them. The CDR3 here is CASSQVFRGTNTQYF. The CDR3 DNA is TGCGCCAGCAGCCAAGTTTTCAGGGGAACGAATACGCAGTATTTT.

The chain has TRBV27 and TRBJ1-1; D is undetermined. This CDR3 is 13 amino acids long. Germline CDR1 reads MNHEY; CDR2 reads SMNVEV (reference sequence). The V end was cut by 2 bases, the J end by 6 bases, with 10 bases between. The CDR3 sequence: CASSLGLYAEAFF. The DNA for the CDR3 is TGTGCCAGCAGTTTAGGACTTTATGCTGAAGCTTTCTTT.

The V gene is TRBV5-1, the J gene TRBJ1-1, with TRBD1 matching 12 bases. CDR1 and CDR2 from the germline V gene are SGHRS and YFSETQ. The CDR3 length is 15 residues. J gave up 5 bases and V 2 bases, and 4 bases lay outside the gene matches. DNA for the CDR3: TGCGCCAGCAGCTTCGGGGACAGGGGGCTTACTGAAGCTTTCTTT. Protein: CASSFGDRGLTEAFF.

This clone has more than one count but fewer than ten. The genes are TRBV6-5 and TRBJ2-7, with TRBD1 matching 8 bases. This CDR3 region has 15 residues. The germline gives CDR1 MNHEY, CDR2 SVGAGI. The J segment lost 0 bases and the V segment lost 2 bases, leaving 3 bases of the junction unmatched. DNA of the CDR3: TGTGCCAGCAGTTACCGGGGACAGGTCTCCTACGAGCAGTACTTC. Protein: CASSYRGQVSYEQYF.

The chain combines TRBV28 with TRBJ2-7; tentative D call: TRBD1 (6 bases). The CDR3 is 13 residues long. V was clipped by 2 bases and J by 4 bases, with 9 bases between them. Germline-derived CDR1 and CDR2 are MDHEN and SYDVKM. Written as DNA, the CDR3 is TGTGCCAGCAGTTTAAGCAGGGGTTACGAGCAGTACTTC. It specifies CASSLSRGYEQYF.

The chain is built from TRBV6-2 or TRBV6-3 and TRBJ2-2; D is possibly TRBD2 (5 bases). Deletions cut 5 bases from V and 4 bases from J, with 11 bases between. The CDR3 contains 14 residues. From germline, CDR1 is MNHEY and CDR2 SVGEGT. CDR3 in amino acids: CASSPGLATGELFF. The CDR3 nucleotides read TGTGCCAGCAGTCCCGGACTGGCCACCGGGGAGCTGTTTTTT.

This clone was counted between two and nine times. The chain combines TRBV28 with TRBJ2-7; D is possibly TRBD1 (6 bases). The CDR3 spans 14 residues. The V end lost 5 bases, the J end lost 7 bases, and 18 bases lay between the germline ends. Looked up from germline, CDR1 is MDHEN and CDR2 is SYDVKM. This chain's CDR3 is CASSVTGVLGEQYF. The CDR3 DNA follows: TGTGCCAGCAGTGTGACAGGCGTCTTGGGGGAGCAGTACTTC.

This chain connects TRBV7-9 to TRBJ2-5, with 9 bases identical to TRBD2. J gave up 1 base and V 8 bases, and 8 bases lay outside the gene matches. CDR1 and CDR2 (germline): SEHNR, FQNEAQ (reference sequence). CDR3 length equals 15 residues. CDR3 protein: CASRSNSGGQETQYF. CDR3 DNA: TGTGCCAGCCGCTCGAATAGCGGGGGCCAAGAGACCCAGTACTTC.

The chain employs TRBV10-1 and TRBJ2-7; 10 bases match TRBD2. In germline, CDR1 is WNHNN, CDR2 SYGVQD (reference sequence). V shed 3 bases and J 5 bases; nucleotides not matched to a gene: 10. The CDR3 loop spans 16 amino acids. The CDR3 spells CASSEIAGGPPDEQYF. The DNA for the CDR3 is TGCGCCAGCAGTGAAATAGCGGGGGGCCCCCCCGACGAGCAGTACTTC.

The rearrangement uses TRBV12-3 or TRBV12-4 and TRBJ1-2; possibly TRBD1 for D (6 bases). The CDR3 totals 13 residues. Trimming took off 6 bases at V and 8 bases at J, with 16 bases between the two ends. The CDR3 DNA sequence: TGTGCCAGCAGCCGACTCCCAGGGGCGGGCTACACCTTC. It yields the protein CASSRLPGAGYTF.

V and J are TRBV10-1 and TRBJ1-1, with D possibly being TRBD1 (5 bases). CDR1 WNHNN and CDR2 SYGVQD come from the germline V gene (reference sequence). This CDR3 has 13 residues. V was clipped by 3 bases and J by 6 bases, with 11 bases between them. The CDR3 DNA follows: TGCGCCAGCAGTGACCCCGACAGACCTGAAGCTTTCTTT. Amino acid sequence: CASSDPDRPEAFF.

The rearrangement uses TRBV5-1 and TRBJ1-3, with 8 bases matching TRBD1. J was trimmed by 0 bases and V by 6 bases; bases with no gene match: 2. CDR1 is SGHRS, CDR2 YFSETQ, per germline. The CDR3 runs 14 residues. The CDR3 sequence: CASTTGGSGNTIYF. CDR3 in DNA: TGCGCCAGCACCACAGGGGGCTCTGGAAACACCATATATTTT.

The genes are TRBV11-3 and TRBJ2-1, with 9 nucleotides matching TRBD2. The germline gives CDR1 SGHNT, CDR2 YENEEA. This CDR3 has 16 residues. Trimming removed 2 bases from V and 6 bases from J; junction bases left unmatched: 8. The CDR3: CASSLNSGLAPNEQFF. The CDR3, as DNA: TGTGCCAGCAGCTTAAATTCGGGACTAGCCCCCAATGAGCAGTTCTTC.

The V call is TRBV7-9, the J call TRBJ1-5; TRBD1 aligns across 7 bases. The CDR3 covers 18 residues. V gave up 1 base and J gave up 0 bases; unmatched junction bases: 9. Looked up from germline, CDR1 is SEHNR and CDR2 is FQNEAQ (reference sequence). The CDR3 sequence is CASSLGTGFLGSNQPQHF. CDR3 sequence (DNA): TGTGCCAGCAGCTTAGGGACAGGATTCCTCGGTAGCAATCAGCCCCAGCATTTT.

This chain joins TRBV6-4 and TRBJ1-2; 8 bases are shared with TRBD1. CDR3 length equals 13 residues. Germline CDR1 reads MRHNA; CDR2 reads SNTAGT. Trimming took 2 bases from V and 7 from J; bases not matched to a gene: 3. The CDR3 nucleotides are TGTGCCAGCAGTGACCCAACAGGGGGTGGCTACACCTTC. Translation: CASSDPTGGGYTF.

This sequence joins TRBV6-5 and TRBJ2-3, with D possibly TRBD2 on 5 matching bases. Germline CDR1 reads MNHEY; CDR2 reads SVGAGI. The CDR3 covers 15 residues. With 0 bases removed from V and 1 base from J, the gap between germline ends came to 8 bases. CDR3 DNA sequence: TGTGCCAGCAGTTACTCGAGCGGTGGCACAGATACGCAGTATTTT. This gives the protein CASSYSSGGTDTQYF.

The chain is built from TRBV12-3 or TRBV12-4 and TRBJ1-2, with D unresolved. The CDR3 is made up of 13 amino acids. The ends were cut back, 6 bases at V and 7 bases at J, with 15 bases in the middle. The CDR3 here is CASSGRRFSGYTF. The CDR3 DNA sequence: TGTGCCAGCAGCGGACGGAGGTTCAGTGGCTACACCTTC.

Comment on this clone: A junction boundary mismatches the germline segment, possibly from a read error. The chain is built from TRBV3-1 (or the pseudogene TRBV3-2) and TRBJ2-3; D gene uncertain. Germline loops: CDR1 LGHDT, CDR2 YNNKEL (reference sequence). This CDR3 contains 17 residues. The CDR3 reads CASSLAYPIVMQDMQYF. CDR3 DNA: TGTGCCAGCAGCTTAGCATATCCCATTGTCATGCAAGATATGCAGTATTTT.

This clone was observed a few times. V and J are TRBV5-5 and TRBJ2-1, with D possibly TRBD2 on 6 matching bases. Germline CDR1 reads SGHKS; CDR2 reads YYEKEE (reference sequence). The length of the CDR3 is 19 residues. With 0 bases removed from V and 0 bases from J, the gap between germline ends came to 19 bases. CDR3 nucleotides: TGTGCCAGCAGCTTGGAGTGGCTTGGCGGGGCTAGCTCCTACAATGAGCAGTTCTTC. Its protein product is CASSLEWLGGASSYNEQFF.

A single count supports this clone. CDR3 bases: TGTGCCAGCTCACCCTCCAGGGGGATGAGTGAAAAACTGTTTTTT. It is translated as CASSPSRGMSEKLFF. The chain employs TRBV18 and TRBJ1-4; 7 bases are shared with TRBD1. CDR1 KGHSH and CDR2 LQKENI come from the germline V gene. V gave up 3 bases and J gave up 7 bases; unmatched junction bases: 8. The CDR3 is 15 residues long.

The chain recombines TRBV5-4 with TRBJ2-5; weak D call: TRBD1 (5 bases). The ends were cut back, 0 bases at V and 2 bases at J, with 8 bases in the middle. Germline values: CDR1 SGHNT, CDR2 YYREEE (reference sequence). The CDR3 spans 14 residues. The CDR3 protein is CASSLEGLQETQYF. CDR3 DNA: TGTGCCAGCAGCTTGGAGGGGCTTCAAGAGACCCAGTACTTC.

The V call is TRBV28, the J call TRBJ2-7; 8 bases match TRBD1. The CDR3 totals 16 residues. Germline CDR1 reads MDHEN; CDR2 reads SYDVKM. Germline trimming cut 4 bases from V and 0 bases from J; bases unmatched to any gene: 8. CDR3 sequence reads: CASSSIWTGSSYEQYF. Written as DNA, the CDR3 is TGTGCCAGCAGTTCTATCTGGACAGGGAGCTCCTACGAGCAGTACTTC.

This chain connects TRBV7-2 to TRBJ1-6; TRBD1 aligns across 7 bases. The CDR3 runs 17 residues. Trimming at V came to 5 bases and at J to 1 base, leaving 8 bases not matched to a gene. CDR1 SGHTA and CDR2 FQGNSA come from the germline V gene. The CDR3 spells CASSPGGVGSYNSPLHF. CDR3 coding DNA: TGTGCCAGCAGCCCAGGGGGAGTGGGGTCCTATAATTCACCCCTCCACTTT.

This chain connects TRBV10-3 to TRBJ2-1, with 9 bases identical to TRBD2. Germline values: CDR1 ENHRY, CDR2 SYGVKD. The CDR3 consists of 17 residues. V was clipped by 0 bases and J by 8 bases; unmatched bases: 11. The CDR3 bases are TGTGCCATCAGTGAGTCCGGGCCTAGCGGGGCGGTGGATGAGCAGTTCTTC. Its translation is CAISESGPSGAVDEQFF.

The CDR3 coding sequence is TGTGCAAGTCGCCCACCCCGGGCTAGCGGGACCTACGAGCAGTACTTC. Residues: CASRPPRASGTYEQYF. J is TRBJ2-7 and V is TRBV12-2; no check of the table's D call, TRBD2, against the DNA was made. TRBV12-2 is designated a pseudogene. The CDR3 has 16 amino acids.